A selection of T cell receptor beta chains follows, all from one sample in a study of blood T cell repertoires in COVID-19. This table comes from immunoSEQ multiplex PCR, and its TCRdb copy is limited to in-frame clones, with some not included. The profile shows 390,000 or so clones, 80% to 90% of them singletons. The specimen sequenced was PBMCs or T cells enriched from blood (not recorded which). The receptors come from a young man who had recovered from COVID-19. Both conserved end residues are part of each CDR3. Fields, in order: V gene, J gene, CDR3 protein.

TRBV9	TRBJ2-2	CASSVPREGGNTGELFF
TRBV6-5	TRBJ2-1	CASRTGVNEQFF
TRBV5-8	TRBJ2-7	CASSLGPASSYEQYF
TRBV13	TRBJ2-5	CASRKLGTEKTQYF
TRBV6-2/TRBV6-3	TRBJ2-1	CASSSRGSYNEQFF
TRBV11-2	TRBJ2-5	CASSLGAGAGETQYF
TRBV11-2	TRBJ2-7	CASSPGGHSYEQYF
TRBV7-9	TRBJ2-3	CASNPTETDTQYF
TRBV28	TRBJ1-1	CASTPGGKSNTEAFF
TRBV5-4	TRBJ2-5	CASSLEDFGETQYF
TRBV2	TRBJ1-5	CASSGQTSNQPQHF
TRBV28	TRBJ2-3	CASSPGIADTQYF
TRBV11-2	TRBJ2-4	CASSLVNIPGQGEKNIQYF
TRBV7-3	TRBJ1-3	CASRLGDWTAF
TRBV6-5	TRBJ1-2	CASRTGSGYTF
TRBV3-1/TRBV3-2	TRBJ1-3	CASSSRSGNTIYF
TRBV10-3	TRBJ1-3	CAISGSGVSSGNTIYF
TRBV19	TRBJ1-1	CASSWTGGPNTEAFF
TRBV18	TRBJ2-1	CASSLGQGLVNEQFF
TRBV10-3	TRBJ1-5	CAISESGFEPQHF
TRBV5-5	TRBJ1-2	CASTLQGRYGYTF
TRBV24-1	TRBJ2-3	CATSGGLAGGPYTQYF
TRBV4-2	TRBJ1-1	CASSHARLANTEAFF
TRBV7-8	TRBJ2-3	CASSFRTSGGASWTDTQYF
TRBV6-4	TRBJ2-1	CASSASGTGLYNEQFF
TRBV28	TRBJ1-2	CASSLDSSLYTF